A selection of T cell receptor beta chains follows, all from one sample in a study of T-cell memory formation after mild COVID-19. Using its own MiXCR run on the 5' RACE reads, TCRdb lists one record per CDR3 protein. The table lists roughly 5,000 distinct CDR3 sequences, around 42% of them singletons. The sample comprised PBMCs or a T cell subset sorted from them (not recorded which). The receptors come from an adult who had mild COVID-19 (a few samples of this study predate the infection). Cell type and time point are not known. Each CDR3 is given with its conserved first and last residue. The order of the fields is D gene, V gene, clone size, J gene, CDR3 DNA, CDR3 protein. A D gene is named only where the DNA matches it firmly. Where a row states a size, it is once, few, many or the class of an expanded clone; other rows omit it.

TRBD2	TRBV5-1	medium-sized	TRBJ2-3	TGCGCCAGCAGACCTAGCGGGGGAGGGGATACGCAGTATTTT	CASRPSGGGDTQYF
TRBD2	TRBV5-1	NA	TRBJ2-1	TGCGCCAGCAGCTCTCAACCTACTAGCGGGAGTCTTGAGCAGTTCTTC	CASSSQPTSGSLEQFF
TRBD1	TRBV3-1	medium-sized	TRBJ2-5	TGTGCCAGCAGCCACGGCCCCACAGGGGCTCGGGAGACCCAGTACTTC	CASSHGPTGARETQYF
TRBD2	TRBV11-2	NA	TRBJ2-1	TGTGCCAGCAGCCCAGCACTAGCGGGGGCGAGGAGAGAGCAGTTCTTC	CASSPALAGARREQFF
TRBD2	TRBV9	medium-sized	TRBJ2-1	TGTGCCAGCAGCTTAACTAGCGGGGGAACTATTTACAATGAGCAGTTCTTC	CASSLTSGGTIYNEQFF
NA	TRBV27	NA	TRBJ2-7	TGTGCCAGCAGTTTAGCCGCCGGGACGGAATACGAGCAGTACTTC	CASSLAAGTEYEQYF
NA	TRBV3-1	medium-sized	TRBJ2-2	TGTGCCAGCAGCCAAGCCGGGACGCTCACCGGGGAGCTGTTTTTT	CASSQAGTLTGELFF
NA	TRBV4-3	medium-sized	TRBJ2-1	TGCGCCAGCAGCCACACTGCCGCCAATGAGCAGTTCTTC	CASSHTAANEQFF
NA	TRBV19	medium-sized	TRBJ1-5	TGTGCCAGTAGTCTAGTGAAGGGGTCTCATCAGCCCCAGCATTTT	CASSLVKGSHQPQHF
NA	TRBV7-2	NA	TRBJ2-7	TGTGCCAGCAGCCGCACTGGGCTCTACGAGCAGTACTTC	CASSRTGLYEQYF
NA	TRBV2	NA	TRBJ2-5	TGTGCCAGCAGCCGACTAACACCACAAGAGACCCAGTACTTC	CASSRLTPQETQYF
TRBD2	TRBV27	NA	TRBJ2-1	TGTGCCAGCAGTCTCTCAGCGGGGAACTACAATGAGCAGTTCTTC	CASSLSAGNYNEQFF
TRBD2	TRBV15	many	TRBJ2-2	TGTGCCACCAGCAGAGATGTAGAGGTGTTGGCTAGCGGGGGGACCGGGGAGCTGTTTTTT	CATSRDVEVLASGGTGELFF
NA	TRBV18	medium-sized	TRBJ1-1	TGTGCCAGCTCACCACCGAGGGGGGCCCCTGAAGCTTTCTTT	CASSPPRGAPEAFF
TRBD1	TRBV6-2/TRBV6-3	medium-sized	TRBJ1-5	TGTGCCAGCAGCATCCGCCGGACAGGGGGCCATCAGCCCCAGCATTTT	CASSIRRTGGHQPQHF
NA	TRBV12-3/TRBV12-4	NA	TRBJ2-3	TGTGCCAGCAGTTTAGAGTCCGGTGGCAGAACGGCAGATACGCAGTATTTT	CASSLESGGRTADTQYF
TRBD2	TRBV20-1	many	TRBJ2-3	TGCAGTGCTGGACAGATCGGCGGGGGGGCAGATACGCAGTATTTT	CSAGQIGGGADTQYF
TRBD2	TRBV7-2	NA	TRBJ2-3	TGTGCCAGCACCTTAGCGGGGGGGCGGGCAGATACGCAGTATTTT	CASTLAGGRADTQYF
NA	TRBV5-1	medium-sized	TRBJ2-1	TGCGCCAGCAGTACCCCTTCTGGAAGTTACAATGAGCAGTTCTTC	CASSTPSGSYNEQFF
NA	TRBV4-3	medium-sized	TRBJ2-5	TGCGCCAGCAGCCAGCTAGTAGGGGAGACCCAGTACTTC	CASSQLVGETQYF
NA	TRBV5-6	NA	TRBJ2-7	TGTGCCAGCAGATTCACGGGGAACAACTACGAGCAGTACTTC	CASRFTGNNYEQYF
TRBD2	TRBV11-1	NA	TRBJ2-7	TGTGCCAGCAGCCCGCGTTCTAGCGGGAGGGGGTTCTACGAGCAGTACTTC	CASSPRSSGRGFYEQYF
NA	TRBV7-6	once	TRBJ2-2	TGTGCCAGCAGCTGGGGGATCGTCTGGTCTTCGAACACCGGGGAGCTGTTTTTT	CASSWGIVWSSNTGELFF
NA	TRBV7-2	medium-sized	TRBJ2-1	TGTGCCAGCAGCTTAACGCTTTGGGGGCAGGACAATGAGCAGTTCTTC	CASSLTLWGQDNEQFF
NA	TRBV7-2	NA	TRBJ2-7	TGTGCCAGCAGCCCTATACCACGACTAGATCTTTTGGGCGAGCAGTACTTC	CASSPIPRLDLLGEQYF
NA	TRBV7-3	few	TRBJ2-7	TGTGCCAGCAGCTTAAGGGAGCCGACCTACGAGCAGTACTTC	CASSLREPTYEQYF
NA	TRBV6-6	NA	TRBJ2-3	TGTGCCAGCAGGCTCGAAGGACTCACAGATACGCAGTATTTT	CASRLEGLTDTQYF
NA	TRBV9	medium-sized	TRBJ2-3	TGTGCCAGCAGCGTACGGGTCAAACTAACAGATACGCAGTATTTT	CASSVRVKLTDTQYF